This is a list of T cell receptor beta chains from one sample in a study of cytomegalovirus exposure and HLA in healthy donors. Profiled with immunoSEQ multiplex PCR; TCRdb holds only in-frame clones, not every one. The data show around 80,000 clones, with 74% seen just once and approximately 9% held by the top ten. What was sequenced was PBMCs. The receptors originated from a man between 35 and 55 years old in good health and CMV-seropositive. The CDR3 runs from the conserved cysteine through the conserved F or W. The D gene is left open where the match is weak. Size values are once, few and many counts, or a class for expanded clones, and some rows have none.

-	TRBV29-1	TRBJ2-7	-	CSVGISGFEQYF	TGCAGCGTCGGAATTTCGGGGTTCGAGCAGTACTTC
-	TRBV7-6	TRBJ2-3	-	CASSLVGTSTDTQYF	TGTGCCAGCAGCTTAGTCGGGACAAGCACAGATACGCAGTATTTT
-	TRBV15	TRBJ2-4	TRBD1	CATSRDLNRGRSIQYF	TGTGCCACCAGCAGAGATTTAAACAGGGGGCGAAGCATTCAGTACTTC
once	TRBV29-1	TRBJ1-2	TRBD1	CSGIPGEGDSIYGYTF	TGCAGCGGAATTCCGGGAGAGGGGGACAGCATCTATGGCTACACCTTC
-	TRBV2	TRBJ2-2	-	CASSRRQPNTGELFF	TGTGCCAGCTCCCGCAGACAACCGAACACCGGGGAGCTGTTTTTT
-	TRBV6-1	TRBJ1-5	-	CASSAYSNQPQHF	TGTGCCAGCAGTGCTTATAGCAATCAGCCCCAGCATTTT
-	TRBV19	TRBJ1-2	-	CASSIGGYYTF	TGTGCCAGTAGTATAGGAGGGTACTACACCTTC
few	TRBV30	TRBJ1-6	-	CAWSQGSYNSPLHF	TGTGCCTGGAGTCAGGGCTCCTATAATTCACCCCTCCACTTT
-	TRBV7-9	TRBJ1-1	-	CASRLGAFF	TGTGCCAGCAGGCTAGGAGCTTTCTTT
-	TRBV29-1	TRBJ1-2	TRBD1	CSVEAQGARVYGYTF	TGCAGCGTTGAAGCCCAGGGGGCGCGTGTCTATGGCTACACCTTC
-	TRBV6-1	TRBJ1-1	-	CASKQMMNTEAFF	TGTGCCAGCAAACAGATGATGAACACTGAAGCTTTCTTT
-	TRBV28	TRBJ2-2	-	CASSLTALNTGELFF	TGTGCCAGCAGTTTAACAGCTTTGAACACCGGGGAGCTGTTTTTT
-	TRBV7-8	TRBJ2-1	TRBD2	CASSFNSGREYEQFF	TGTGCCAGCAGCTTCAATAGCGGGAGGGAGTATGAGCAGTTCTTC
-	TRBV2	TRBJ2-5	TRBD2	CASTGLAGGPGETQYF	TGTGCCAGCACCGGACTAGCGGGGGGGCCCGGGGAGACCCAGTACTTC
-	TRBV7-9	TRBJ1-1	TRBD1	CASSTPTGEGTEAFF	TGTGCCAGCAGCACCCCGACAGGGGAGGGCACTGAAGCTTTCTTT
-	TRBV30	TRBJ1-5	-	CAWNPPGNQPQHF	TGTGCCTGGAACCCTCCGGGCAATCAGCCCCAGCATTTT
-	TRBV4-1	TRBJ2-7	TRBD1	CASSPGQGANEQYF	TGCGCCAGCAGCCCGGGACAGGGGGCCAACGAGCAGTACTTC
-	TRBV5-4	TRBJ2-3	TRBD1	CASSPGTGGSDTQYF	TGTGCCAGCAGCCCCGGGACAGGTGGATCAGATACGCAGTATTTT
-	TRBV15	TRBJ2-1	TRBD2	CATSRKLAGILEQFF	TGTGCCACCAGCAGAAAACTAGCGGGAATACTTGAGCAGTTCTTC
few	TRBV7-2	TRBJ2-1	TRBD2	CASSASSGANNEQFF	TGTGCCAGCAGCGCCTCTAGCGGGGCTAACAATGAGCAGTTCTTC
-	TRBV5-1	TRBJ2-3	-	CASSMDRGRDTQYF	TGCGCCAGCAGCATGGACAGAGGGAGGGATACGCAGTATTTT
once	TRBV18	TRBJ1-2	TRBD1	CASSPGQGLNNYGYTF	TGTGCCAGCTCACCGGGACAGGGACTAAACAACTATGGCTACACCTTC
-	TRBV15	TRBJ1-2	TRBD1	CATSSPGQGGGYTF	TGTGCCACCAGCAGCCCTGGACAGGGAGGTGGCTACACCTTC
-	TRBV19	TRBJ2-5	-	CASTAGRLGETGETQYF	TGTGCCAGTACTGCAGGGCGTCTGGGTGAGACGGGAGAGACCCAGTACTTC
few	TRBV5-8	TRBJ1-4	TRBD1	CASSLGQGFSLNEKLFF	TGTGCCAGCAGCTTGGGACAGGGCTTTAGTCTGAATGAAAAACTGTTTTTT
-	TRBV5-1	TRBJ2-3	TRBD2	CASSLERAGGGDTQYF	TGCGCCAGCAGCTTGGAACGGGCGGGGGGCGGAGATACGCAGTATTTT
-	TRBV2	TRBJ1-4	TRBD1	CASSIDRGREKLFF	TGTGCCAGCAGTATAGACAGGGGGCGAGAAAAACTGTTTTTT
-	TRBV5-4	TRBJ2-4	TRBD2	CASSFGGGGGATKNIQYF	TGTGCCAGCAGCTTCGGCGGTGGCGGGGGGGCGACCAAAAACATTCAGTACTTC
-	TRBV7-2	TRBJ1-5	TRBD1	CASSLRQGDQPQHF	TGTGCCAGCAGCCTACGACAGGGAGATCAGCCCCAGCATTTT
once	TRBV5-5	TRBJ2-7	TRBD1	CASSLEWTGGYEQYF	TGTGCCAGCAGCTTGGAATGGACAGGAGGCTACGAGCAGTACTTC
-	TRBV5-5	TRBJ1-6	-	CASSQVTGNNSPLHF	TGTGCCAGCAGTCAAGTGACAGGCAATAATTCACCCCTCCACTTT
-	TRBV6-4	TRBJ2-6	-	CASSDPPGKGANVLTF	TGTGCCAGCAGTGACCCCCCGGGGAAAGGGGCCAACGTCCTGACTTTC
once	TRBV15	TRBJ2-3	TRBD2	CATSRDPREGADTQYF	TGTGCCACCAGCAGAGATCCGCGGGAGGGGGCAGATACGCAGTATTTT
-	TRBV7-2	TRBJ2-1	-	CASSYRDSEFYEQFF	TGTGCCAGCAGCTACCGGGACTCCGAATTTTATGAGCAGTTCTTC
-	TRBV19	TRBJ2-6	-	CAAGVISGANVLTF	TGTGCGGCAGGGGTTATCTCTGGGGCCAACGTCCTGACTTTC
-	TRBV18	TRBJ1-6	-	CASSPLRGDSPLHF	TGTGCCAGCTCACCACTCCGGGGTGATTCACCCCTCCACTTT
-	TRBV9	TRBJ1-1	-	CASSPLQGARTEAFF	TGTGCCAGCAGCCCCCTTCAAGGGGCGCGGACTGAAGCTTTCTTT
-	TRBV20-1	TRBJ2-1	-	CSPRDEQFF	TGCAGTCCGAGGGATGAGCAGTTCTTC
-	TRBV6-1	TRBJ2-7	TRBD2	CASSEGGRDYEQYF	TGTGCCAGCAGTGAAGGAGGGAGGGATTACGAGCAGTACTTC
few	TRBV9	TRBJ2-1	TRBD2	CASSSRLAGDSEQFF	TGTGCCAGCAGCTCCCGACTAGCGGGAGACTCTGAGCAGTTCTTC
-	TRBV7-9	TRBJ2-3	-	CASSLVQGTDTQYF	TGTGCCAGCAGCTTAGTTCAGGGAACAGATACGCAGTATTTT
few	TRBV29-1	TRBJ1-1	TRBD1	CSAGQGMNTEAFF	TGCAGCGCTGGACAGGGGATGAACACTGAAGCTTTCTTT
-	TRBV7-6	TRBJ2-5	TRBD2	CASSYLGLAGTETQYF	TGTGCCAGCAGCTATCTGGGACTAGCGGGAACAGAGACCCAGTACTTC
-	TRBV6-5	TRBJ2-7	TRBD1	CASSSVGGGEQYF	TGTGCCAGCAGCTCCGTAGGGGGCGGCGAGCAGTACTTC
few	TRBV13	TRBJ1-1	TRBD1	CASSPTGGQSTEAFF	TGTGCCAGCAGCCCCACAGGGGGTCAATCCACTGAAGCTTTCTTT
-	TRBV10-2	TRBJ2-1	TRBD2	CASSEALIAGDNEQFF	TGCGCCAGCAGTGAGGCCCTAATAGCGGGGGACAATGAGCAGTTCTTC
-	TRBV6-1	TRBJ2-7	TRBD1	CASSSGQGASEQYF	TGTGCCAGCAGCTCCGGACAGGGGGCAAGCGAGCAGTACTTC
-	TRBV19	TRBJ2-7	TRBD1	CASSLRPGTGEYEQYF	TGTGCCAGTAGTCTACGGCCCGGGACAGGGGAATACGAGCAGTACTTC
-	TRBV2	TRBJ2-3	-	CASRAESDTQYF	TGTGCCAGCAGAGCTGAATCAGATACGCAGTATTTT
-	TRBV5-4	TRBJ1-2	-	CASSLGSGQGSSNYGYTF	TGTGCCAGCAGCTTGGGGTCAGGCCAGGGGAGTTCTAACTATGGCTACACCTTC
-	TRBV5-8	TRBJ1-4	-	CASSLGGGEKLFF	TGTGCCAGCAGCTTGGGGGGAGGTGAAAAACTGTTTTTT